The source of this T cell receptor beta chain is a study of T cell repertoires in cytomegalovirus infection. TCRdb passed the reads through MiXCR, listing each CDR3 protein once. Of 200,000 to 250,000 distinct CDR3 sequences in the sample, roughly 34% were seen once. The germline V gene has CDR1 MNHEY and CDR2 SMNVEV (reference sequence). V was clipped by 8 bases and J by 5 bases, with 20 bases between them. The CDR3 runs 15 residues. This clonotype was seen more than once but under ten times. What it binds is not known. This receptor was identified in a human donor in good health (CMV status not recorded). Some clones in this sample may be carry-over from other donors' samples. The sequencing used CD8+ T cells from cultured PBMCs, collected from culture after CMV antigen stimulation. The V and J genes are TRBV27 and TRBJ2-3; TRBD2 is a possible D gene (6 bases). The CDR3 loop reads CASAPAGGEGDTQYF. CDR3 coding DNA: TGTGCCAGCGCCCCTGCCGGGGGTGAGGGAGATACGCAGTATTTT.